This T cell receptor (beta chain) is drawn from a study of blood T cell repertoires in COVID-19. Overall study: Sources were T cells, B-cell-depleted T cells, or PBMCs; the material itself was cDNA or gDNA.

This clone was seen more than once but under ten times. The protocol was immunoSEQ multiplex PCR, while the TCRdb copy is restricted to in-frame clones and leaves out a portion. Of hundreds of thousands of clones in the sample, about four fifths are singletons; the top ten hold about 2.5%. The sequencing sample was made of peripheral blood. The receptor comes from a middle-aged woman with active or convalescent COVID-19.

The DNA for the CDR3 is TGTGCCAGCAGCCTTCAGATGAACTATGGCTACACCTTC. Amino acids: CASSLQMNYGYTF. The V call is TRBV7-9, the J call TRBJ1-2; D not resolved. This CDR3 is built from 13 residues. Germline V gives CDR1 SEHNR, CDR2 FQNEAQ (reference sequence). Trimming removed 5 bases at V and 2 bases at J, with 9 bases between.